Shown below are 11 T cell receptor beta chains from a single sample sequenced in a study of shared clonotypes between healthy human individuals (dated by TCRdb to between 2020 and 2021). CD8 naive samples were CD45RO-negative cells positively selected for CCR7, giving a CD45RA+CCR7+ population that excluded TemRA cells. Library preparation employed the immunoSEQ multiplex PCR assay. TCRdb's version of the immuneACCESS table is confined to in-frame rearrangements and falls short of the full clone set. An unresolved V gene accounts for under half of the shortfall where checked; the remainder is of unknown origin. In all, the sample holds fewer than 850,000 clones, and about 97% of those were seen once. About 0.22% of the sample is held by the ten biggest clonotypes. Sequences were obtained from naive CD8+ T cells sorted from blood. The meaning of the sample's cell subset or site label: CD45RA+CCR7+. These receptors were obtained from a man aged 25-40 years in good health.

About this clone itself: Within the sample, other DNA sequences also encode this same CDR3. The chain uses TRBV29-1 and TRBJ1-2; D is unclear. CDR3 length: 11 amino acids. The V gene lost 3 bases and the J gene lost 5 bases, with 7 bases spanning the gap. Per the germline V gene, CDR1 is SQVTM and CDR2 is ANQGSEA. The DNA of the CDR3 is TGCAGCGTTGAGGACCTATATGGCTACACCTTC. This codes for CSVEDLYGYTF.

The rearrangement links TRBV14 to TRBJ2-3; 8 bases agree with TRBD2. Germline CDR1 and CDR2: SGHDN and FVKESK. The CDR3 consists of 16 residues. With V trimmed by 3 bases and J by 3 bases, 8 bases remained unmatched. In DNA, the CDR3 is TGTGCCAGCAGCCACCCGAGCGGGAGAATTACAGATACGCAGTATTTT. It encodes CASSHPSGRITDTQYF.

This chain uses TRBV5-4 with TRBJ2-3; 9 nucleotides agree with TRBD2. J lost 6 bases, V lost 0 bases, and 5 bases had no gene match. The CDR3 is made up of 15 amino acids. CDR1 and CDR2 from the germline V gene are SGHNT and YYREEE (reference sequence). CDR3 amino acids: CASSLDSGRGDTQYF. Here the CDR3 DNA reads TGTGCCAGCAGCTTGGATAGCGGGAGAGGTGATACGCAGTATTTT.

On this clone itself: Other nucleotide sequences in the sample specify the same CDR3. CDR3 sequence reads: CASSVGRSSYNEQFF. CDR3 sequence (DNA): TGTGCCAGCAGCGTAGGGAGAAGCTCCTACAATGAGCAGTTCTTC. This chain links TRBV9 with TRBJ2-1; no firm D call. Germline V CDR1 and CDR2: SGDLS, YYNGEE. This CDR3 is built from 15 residues. V was trimmed by 0 bases and J by 0 bases, leaving 7 bases between them.

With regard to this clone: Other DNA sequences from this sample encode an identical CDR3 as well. The CDR3 spells CASSLGLIYEQYF. For the CDR3, the DNA is TGTGCCAGCAGCTTAGGACTCATCTACGAGCAGTACTTC. The V gene is TRBV11-2, the J gene TRBJ2-7; D is unclear. The CDR3 length is 13 residues. The V gene's germline CDR1 is SGHAT and CDR2 FQNNGV. V lost 1 base to trimming and J lost 3 bases, with 7 bases between them.

In DNA form, the CDR3 reads TGTGCCAGCAGTCCCATCGGGGGAAACTATGGCTACACCTTC. This translates into CASSPIGGNYGYTF. This rearrangement joins TRBV27 to TRBJ1-2, with a weak D call TRBD1 (5 bases). V was clipped by 5 bases and J by 2 bases, with 12 bases between them. CDR1 is MNHEY, CDR2 SMNVEV, per germline (reference sequence). The CDR3 is made up of 14 amino acids.

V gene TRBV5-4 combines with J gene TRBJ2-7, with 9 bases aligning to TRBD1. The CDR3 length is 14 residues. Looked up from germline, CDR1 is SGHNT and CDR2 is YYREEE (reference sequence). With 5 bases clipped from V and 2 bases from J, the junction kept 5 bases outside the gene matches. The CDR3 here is CASSRQGGTYEQYF. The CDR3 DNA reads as TGTGCCAGCAGTAGACAGGGGGGAACCTACGAGCAGTACTTC.

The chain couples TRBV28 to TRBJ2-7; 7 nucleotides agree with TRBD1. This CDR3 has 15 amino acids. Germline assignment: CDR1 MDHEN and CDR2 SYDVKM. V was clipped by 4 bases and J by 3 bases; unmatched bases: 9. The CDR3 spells CASSSTRDSGYEQYF. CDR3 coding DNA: TGTGCCAGCAGTTCCACCCGGGACAGCGGCTACGAGCAGTACTTC.

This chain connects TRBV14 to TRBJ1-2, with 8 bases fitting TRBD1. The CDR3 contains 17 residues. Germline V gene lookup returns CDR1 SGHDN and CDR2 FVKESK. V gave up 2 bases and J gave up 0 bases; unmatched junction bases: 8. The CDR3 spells CASSQRMDRASNYGYTF. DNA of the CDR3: TGTGCCAGCAGCCAACGGATGGACAGGGCCTCTAACTATGGCTACACCTTC.

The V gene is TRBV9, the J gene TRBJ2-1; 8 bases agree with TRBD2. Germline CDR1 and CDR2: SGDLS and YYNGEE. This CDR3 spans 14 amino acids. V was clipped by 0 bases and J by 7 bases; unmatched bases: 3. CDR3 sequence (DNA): TGTGCCAGCAGCGTAGCGGGAGGGCTGAATGAGCAGTTCTTC. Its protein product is CASSVAGGLNEQFF.

CDR3 protein: CASSFLGGAEGTEAFF. CDR3 coding DNA: TGTGCCAGCAGCTTTTTAGGGGGCGCGGAGGGCACTGAAGCTTTCTTT. J is TRBJ1-1 and V is TRBV11-2, with 7 bases fitting TRBD1. The CDR3 consists of 16 residues. V shed 3 bases and J 4 bases; nucleotides not matched to a gene: 11. Germline V lookup: CDR1 SGHAT, CDR2 FQNNGV.